Sequencing of this T cell receptor (beta chain) was carried out in a study of human T cells and chemical hapten exposure (dated by TCRdb to the early 2020s). Regarding the study in general: For sensitization, 2% DPC in acetone was applied to a 2 cm by 2 cm area of upper inner arm skin. Throughout the approximately 23-week study period, patients were also given weekly therapeutic DPC doses on the scalp. Patch tests used Finn chambers with 0.01% DPC on the upper back, scored after 6 days by International Contact Dermatitis Research Group standards. The mostly female patient cohort included alopecia areata with under or over 50% scalp involvement, alopecia totalis and alopecia universalis. Libraries were combined into a pool for sequencing, and differences in TCR yield between samples came mainly from small differences in library volumes within the pool. This study followed changes in the peripheral blood TCR repertoire in vivo during primary and secondary sensitization of alopecia patients to the hapten diphenylcyclopropenone (DPC). Blood samples were taken from patients before sensitization (week 0) and at 2, 6 and about 24 weeks after DPC sensitization. For TCR sequencing, blood came from 25 to 30 alopecia patients at anywhere from one to four time points (pre-sensitization, 2, 6 and 24 weeks).

Broader findings and caveats from the paper: Repeated subsampling changed both the strength of the expansion versus patch-test correlation and the threshold at which the correlation became significant. Compared with pre-sensitization or healthy control sets, expanded TCRs formed significantly more large CDR3 similarity clusters, which is consistent with antigen-driven responses. No change with DPC sensitization was found in the number of TCRs above 1 in 1000 frequency, and no evidence of global repertoire structure alterations was found. The number of PT1 expanded TCRs positively correlated with patch test score, significant at thresholds 8, 16 and 32 but not 4. Alopecia, a presumed autoimmune disease, was present in all patients, so the immune response of the patients might differ from that of healthy individuals.

The library relied on RACE. TCRdb records NextSeq 500 as the sequencer. During library preparation, unique molecular identifiers were attached to individual cDNA molecules so that TCRs could be counted in a quantitative, reproducible way. From each blood RNA sample, both TCR alpha and TCR beta chains were sequenced. The paper's data handling went like this. Samples had a median of roughly 100,000 TCRs, with a range from roughly 20,000 to 700,000. V, J and CDR3 annotation of the TCR reads was performed with the Decombinator software suite. Every sample was subsampled to the same number of TCRs (28,000) for the PS versus PT1 abundance plots. TCRs were defined as expanded if absent before sensitization and observed at least eight times at the 2-week time point. TCRdb handled the public reads itself, with Q25 trimming in fastp and clone calling in MiXCR, and kept productive beta chains. Each CDR3 protein gets just one entry, which takes the most common genes and DNA from the rows behind it. These V and J calls are TCRdb output, not the study's own analysis. This sample is represented by around 340,000 distinct CDR3 sequences; under 8% of them were singletons. Of the sample, about 8% is held by the ten largest clones.

This clonotype turned up a few times. Which antigen it targets is not known. There are no base qualities to consult, and no much larger clone falls within one base. This specimen's time point label, per the study, means: patch test 1, 2 weeks after DPC sensitization. This specimen's treatment or condition label, per the study, means: therapeutic diphenylcyclopropenone sensitization with weekly scalp DPC. At every patch-test visit, the blood draw took place before the patch test was put on. Patients were eligible if aged 18 to 70, diagnosed with alopecia and judged suitable for DPC therapy, and pregnant patients were excluded. Total RNA was extracted from unfractionated whole blood that had been collected in Tempus Blood RNA tubes. The sample here was whole blood, taken in connection with sensitization to the hapten diphenylcyclopropenone (DPC). This TCR was sampled from a woman under 30 with alopecia areata. Some clones in this sample may be carry-over from other donors' samples.

The DNA sequence is TGCGCCAGCAGCCAAGGGCGGAGAGAGGAAAAACTGTTTTTT. This is translated as CASSQGRREEKLFF. Rearrangement joined TRBV4-3 to TRBJ1-4; the D gene cannot be named for sure. V drops 1 base and J drops 8 bases, leaving 11 bases in between. The CDR3 holds 14 amino acids from the cysteine to the phenylalanine. Of the read, only the CDR3 DNA is kept; its 42 bases are in frame from base 1. The germline V gene specifies LGHNA as CDR1 and YSLEER as CDR2.